The clone carrying this T cell receptor (beta chain) was found a few times. The source of the sample is a study of metastatic and nonmetastatic thyroid tumors. Each patient came to thyroid surgery without any prior treatment (of any kind). This CDR3 is 13 amino acids long. The V gene's germline CDR1 is MNHEY and CDR2 SMNVEV (reference sequence). Trimming left V 2 bases short and J 8 bases short, with 10 bases between. With MiXCR, TCRdb called clones anew from the PCR reads. The sample carries about 31,000 clones, approximately 19% recorded once. The material sequenced was blood. The chain joins TRBV27 to TRBJ2-1, with a weak D call TRBD1 (5 bases). The origin of this receptor is a female donor with papillary thyroid cancer or a benign thyroid nodule (not recorded which). Some clones in this sample may be carry-over from other donors' samples. The CDR3 bases are TGTGCCAGCAGTTTAATGTGGGGCCATGAGCAGTTCTTC. It yields the protein CASSLMWGHEQFF.